This T cell receptor (beta chain) was observed in a study of cytomegalovirus exposure and HLA in healthy donors. Notes on the study in general: Some V segments, including TRBV6-2 and TRBV6-3, were excluded as indistinguishable.

13 Jbeta primers and 60 Vbeta primers were used for the PCR. TCRdb keeps only in-frame clones here, not all; method: immunoSEQ multiplex PCR. The repertoire includes a few hundred thousand clones, 85% to 95% of them detected once, and around 1.7% sits in the top ten. This clone appeared a few times. Its antigen is still unknown. Per the germline V gene, CDR1 is SNHLY and CDR2 is FYNNEI. Trimming removed 7 bases from V and 3 bases from J, with 7 bases in between. The CDR3 consists of 12 residues. The sequence was obtained from a girl aged 2 to 10 in good health and CMV-seronegative. The source material was PBMCs. This chain joins TRBV2 and TRBJ1-5; D unclear. CDR3 sequence: CASNSDNQPQHF. In DNA form, the CDR3 reads TGTGCCAGCAACAGTGACAATCAGCCCCAGCATTTT. The full variable domain, completed using reference TRBV2 and TRBJ1-5, is EPEVTQTPSHQVTQMGQEVILRCVPISNHLYFYWYRQILGQKVEFLVSFYNNEISEKSEIFDDQFSVERPDGSNFTLKIRSTKLEDSAMYFCASNSDNQPQHFGDGTRLSIL.